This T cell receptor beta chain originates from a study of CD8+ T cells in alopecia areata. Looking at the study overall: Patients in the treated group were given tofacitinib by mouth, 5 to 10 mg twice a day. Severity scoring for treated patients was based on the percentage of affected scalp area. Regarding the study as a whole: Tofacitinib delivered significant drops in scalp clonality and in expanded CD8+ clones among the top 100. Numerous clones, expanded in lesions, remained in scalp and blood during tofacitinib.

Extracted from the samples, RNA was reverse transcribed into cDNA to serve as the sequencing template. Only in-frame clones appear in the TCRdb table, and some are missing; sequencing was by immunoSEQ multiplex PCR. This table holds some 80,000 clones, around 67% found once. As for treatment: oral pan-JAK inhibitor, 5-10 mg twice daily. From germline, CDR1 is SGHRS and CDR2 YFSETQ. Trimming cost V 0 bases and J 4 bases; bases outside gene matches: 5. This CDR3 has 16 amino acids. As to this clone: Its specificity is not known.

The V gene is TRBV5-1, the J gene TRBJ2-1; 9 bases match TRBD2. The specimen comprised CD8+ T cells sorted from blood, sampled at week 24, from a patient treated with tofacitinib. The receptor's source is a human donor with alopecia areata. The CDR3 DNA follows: TGCGCCAGCAGCTTGGCAGGTAGCGGGGGATACAATGAGCAGTTCTTC. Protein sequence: CASSLAGSGGYNEQFF.